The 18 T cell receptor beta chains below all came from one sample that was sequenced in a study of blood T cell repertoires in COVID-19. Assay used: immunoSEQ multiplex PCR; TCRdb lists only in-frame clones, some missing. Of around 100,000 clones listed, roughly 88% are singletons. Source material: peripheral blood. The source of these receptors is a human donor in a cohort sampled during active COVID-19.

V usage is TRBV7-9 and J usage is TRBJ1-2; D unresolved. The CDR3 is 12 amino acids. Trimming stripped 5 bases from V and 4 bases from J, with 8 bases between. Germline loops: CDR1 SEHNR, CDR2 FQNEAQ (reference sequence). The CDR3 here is CASSESLYGYTF. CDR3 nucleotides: TGTGCCAGCAGCGAGTCTCTCTATGGCTACACCTTC.

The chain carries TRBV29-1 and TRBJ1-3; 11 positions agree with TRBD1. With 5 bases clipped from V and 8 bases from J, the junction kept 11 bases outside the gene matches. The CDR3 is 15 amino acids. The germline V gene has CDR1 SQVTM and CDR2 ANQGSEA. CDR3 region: CSVRTGGPRGDTIYF. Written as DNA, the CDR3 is TGCAGCGTTCGGACAGGGGGCCCTAGGGGGGACACCATATATTTT.

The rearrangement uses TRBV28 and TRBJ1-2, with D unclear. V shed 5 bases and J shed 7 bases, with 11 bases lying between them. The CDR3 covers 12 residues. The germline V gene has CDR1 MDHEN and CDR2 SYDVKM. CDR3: CASSSGVLGYTF. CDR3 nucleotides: TGTGCCAGCAGTAGCGGCGTTCTTGGCTACACCTTC.

The CDR3 protein is CASTPMTRPTGNEQFF. The CDR3 nucleotides are TGTGCCAGCACCCCGATGACTAGACCGACAGGGAATGAGCAGTTCTTC. This chain uses TRBV3-1 (or the pseudogene TRBV3-2) with TRBJ2-1, with D tentatively TRBD1 (7 bases). The V gene lost 7 bases and the J gene lost 7 bases, with 23 bases spanning the gap. Germline V gene data show CDR1 as LGHDT and CDR2 as YNNKEL (reference sequence). The CDR3 consists of 16 residues.

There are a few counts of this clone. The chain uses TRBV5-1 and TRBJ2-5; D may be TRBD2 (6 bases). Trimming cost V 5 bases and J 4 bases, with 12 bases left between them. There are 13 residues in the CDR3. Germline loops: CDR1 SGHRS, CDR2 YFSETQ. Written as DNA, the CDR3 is TGCGCCAGCAGGCCCCCGGGAGTAGAGACCCAGTACTTC. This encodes CASRPPGVETQYF.

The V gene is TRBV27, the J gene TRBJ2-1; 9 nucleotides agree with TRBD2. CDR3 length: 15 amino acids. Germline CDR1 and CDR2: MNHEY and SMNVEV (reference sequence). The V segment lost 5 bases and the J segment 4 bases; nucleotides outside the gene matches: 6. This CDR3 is CASSPLTSGYNEQFF. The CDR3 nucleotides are TGTGCCAGCAGTCCGCTGACTAGCGGATACAATGAGCAGTTCTTC.

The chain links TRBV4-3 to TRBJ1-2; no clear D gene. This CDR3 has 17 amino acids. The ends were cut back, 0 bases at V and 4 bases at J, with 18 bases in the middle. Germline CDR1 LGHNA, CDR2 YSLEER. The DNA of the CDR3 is TGCGCCAGCAGCCAAGAATCTGCGGAGGGAATAAGCTATGGCTACACCTTC. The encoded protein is CASSQESAEGISYGYTF.

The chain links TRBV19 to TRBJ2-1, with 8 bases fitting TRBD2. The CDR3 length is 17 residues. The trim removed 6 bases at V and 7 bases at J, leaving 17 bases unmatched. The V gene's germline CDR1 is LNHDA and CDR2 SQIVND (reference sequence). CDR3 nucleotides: TGTGCCAGTAGCCGACAACCGCGGGAGGCCCAGCGAAATGAGCAGTTCTTC. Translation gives CASSRQPREAQRNEQFF.

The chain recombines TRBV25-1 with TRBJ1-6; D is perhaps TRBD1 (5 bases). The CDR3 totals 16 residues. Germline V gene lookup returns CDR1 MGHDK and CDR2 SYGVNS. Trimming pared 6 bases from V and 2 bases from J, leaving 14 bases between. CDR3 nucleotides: TGTGCCAGCAGCGCTGGACATTTTACCTATAATTCACCCCTCCACTTT. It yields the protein CASSAGHFTYNSPLHF.

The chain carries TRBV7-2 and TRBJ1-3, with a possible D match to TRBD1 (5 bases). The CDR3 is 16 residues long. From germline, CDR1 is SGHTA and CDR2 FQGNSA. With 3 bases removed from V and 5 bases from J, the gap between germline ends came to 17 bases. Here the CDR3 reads CASSLVQGGLRNTIYF. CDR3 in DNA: TGTGCCAGCAGCTTGGTGCAGGGAGGGCTCAGAAACACCATATATTTT.

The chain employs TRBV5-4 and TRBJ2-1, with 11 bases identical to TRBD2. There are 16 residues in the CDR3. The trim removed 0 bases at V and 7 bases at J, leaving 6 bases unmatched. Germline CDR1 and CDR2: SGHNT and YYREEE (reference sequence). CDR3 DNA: TGTGCCAGCAGCTTGGCAAAACTAGCGGGAGTAAATGAGCAGTTCTTC. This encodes CASSLAKLAGVNEQFF.

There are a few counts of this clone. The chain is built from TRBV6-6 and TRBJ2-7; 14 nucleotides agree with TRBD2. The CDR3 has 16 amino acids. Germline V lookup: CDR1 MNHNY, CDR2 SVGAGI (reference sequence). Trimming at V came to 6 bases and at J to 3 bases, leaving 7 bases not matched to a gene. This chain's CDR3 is CASSAAGTSGSYEQYF. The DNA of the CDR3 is TGTGCCAGCAGCGCCGCGGGGACTAGCGGGAGCTACGAGCAGTACTTC.

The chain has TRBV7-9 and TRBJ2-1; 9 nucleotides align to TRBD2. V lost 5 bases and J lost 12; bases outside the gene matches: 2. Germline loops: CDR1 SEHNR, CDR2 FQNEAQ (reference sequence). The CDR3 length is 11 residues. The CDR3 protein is CASSRGLAQFF. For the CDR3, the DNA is TGTGCCAGCAGCCGGGGACTAGCGCAGTTCTTC.

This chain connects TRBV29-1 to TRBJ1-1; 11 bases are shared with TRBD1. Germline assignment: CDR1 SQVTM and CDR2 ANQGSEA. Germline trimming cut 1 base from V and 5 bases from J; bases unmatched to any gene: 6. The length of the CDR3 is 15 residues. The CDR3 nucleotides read TGCAGCGTTGAAGGGGTTGGGACAGGGGGGACTGAAGCTTTCTTT. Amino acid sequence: CSVEGVGTGGTEAFF.

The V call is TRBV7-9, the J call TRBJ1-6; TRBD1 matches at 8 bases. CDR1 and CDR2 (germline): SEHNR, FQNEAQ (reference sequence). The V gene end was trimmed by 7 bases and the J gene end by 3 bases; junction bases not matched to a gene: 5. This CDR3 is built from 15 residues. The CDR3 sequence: CASTRGQGYNSPLHF. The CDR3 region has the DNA TGTGCCAGCACCCGAGGACAGGGCTATAATTCACCCCTCCACTTT.

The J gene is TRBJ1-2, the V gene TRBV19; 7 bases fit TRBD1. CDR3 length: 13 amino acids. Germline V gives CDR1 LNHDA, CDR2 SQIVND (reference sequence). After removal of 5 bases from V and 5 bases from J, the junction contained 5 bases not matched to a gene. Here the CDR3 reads CASSETGIYGYTF. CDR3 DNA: TGTGCCAGTAGTGAGACAGGGATATATGGCTACACCTTC. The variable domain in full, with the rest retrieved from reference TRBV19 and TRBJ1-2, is DGGITQSPKYLFRKEGQNVTLSCEQNLNHDAMYWYRQDPGQGLRLIYYSQIVNDFQKGDIAEGYSVSREKKESFPLTVTSAQKNPTAFYLCASSETGIYGYTFGSGTRLTVV.

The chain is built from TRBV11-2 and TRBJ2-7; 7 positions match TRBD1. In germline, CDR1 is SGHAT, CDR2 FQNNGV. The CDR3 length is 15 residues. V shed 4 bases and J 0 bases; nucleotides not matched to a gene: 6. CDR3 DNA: TGTGCCAGCAGCTCACAGGGGCTCCGCTCCTACGAGCAGTACTTC. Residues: CASSSQGLRSYEQYF.

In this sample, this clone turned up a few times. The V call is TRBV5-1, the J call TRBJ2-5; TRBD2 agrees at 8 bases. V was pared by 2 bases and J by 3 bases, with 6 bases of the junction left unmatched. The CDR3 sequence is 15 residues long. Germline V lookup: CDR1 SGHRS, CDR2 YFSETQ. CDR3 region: CASSFTGTSEETQYF. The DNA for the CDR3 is TGCGCCAGCAGCTTTACCGGGACTAGTGAAGAGACCCAGTACTTC. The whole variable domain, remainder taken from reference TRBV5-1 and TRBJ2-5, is KAGVTQTPRYLIKTRGQQVTLSCSPISGHRSVSWYQQTPGQGLQFLFEYFSETQRNKGNFPGRFSGRQFSNSRSEMNVSTLELGDSALYLCASSFTGTSEETQYFGPGTRLLVL.